Sequencing of this TCR beta chain was carried out in a study of T cell responses to AZD1222 COVID-19 vaccine. Trimming removed 4 bases from V and 5 bases from J, with 17 bases in between. The CDR3 consists of 15 residues. Germline CDR1 is LNHDA and CDR2 is SQIVND (reference sequence). Assay used: immunoSEQ multiplex PCR; TCRdb lists only in-frame clones, some missing. There are around 120,000 clones in the sample; approximately 82% occur only once, and about a quarter lies in the top ten. Study findings and constraints: No day 14 peak samples; only post-peak repertoires were characterized. Spike-specific TCR repertoires showed rising breadth and depth after two AZD1222 doses.

As for this clone: Antigen unknown.

The sequence was collected from an adult who received the AZD1222 COVID-19 vaccine. V is TRBV19 and J is TRBJ1-2, with a tentative D call TRBD1 (6 bases). The specimen was peripheral blood, collected 28 days after the second AZD1222 dose. The CDR3, as DNA: TGTGCCAGTAGTAAGATGGACAGCTCCCCGTATGGCTACACCTTC. Its protein product is CASSKMDSSPYGYTF. Based on the CDR3 plus reference TRBV19 and TRBJ1-2, the full variable domain is DGGITQSPKYLFRKEGQNVTLSCEQNLNHDAMYWYRQDPGQGLRLIYYSQIVNDFQKGDIAEGYSVSREKKESFPLTVTSAQKNPTAFYLCASSKMDSSPYGYTFGSGTRLTVV.